The text below deals with one TCR beta chain. Antigen: not known. Cells sorted as Tregs were CD4+, CD25+ and CD127-/low. After constant-region reverse-primer amplification, full-length variable regions underwent semi-nested PCR with Nested Universal Primer A. One entry per CDR3 protein results from TCRdb running MiXCR on the 5' RACE reads. The sample carries 4,900 or so distinct CDR3 sequences, more than 60% recorded once. General observations from the study: Greatest tumor Treg TCR overlap was with tumor naive CD4+ cells. In terms of TCR gene usage, tumor memory CD4+ T cells clustered together with blood and lymph node memory CD4+ cells, as well as with lymph node naive CD4+ cells. The larger cohort examined one V-J beta rearrangement, not whole repertoires.

CDR1 and CDR2 (germline): MGHRA, YSYEKL. V lost 2 bases and J lost 4, with 12 bases in between. The CDR3 contains 15 residues. Input material: Tregs sorted from blood. The receptor comes from a female donor with breast cancer. The chain combines TRBV4-1 with TRBJ2-1; no firm D call. The CDR3 nucleotides read TGCGCCAGCAGCCAAACCTCGGACGGGTACAATGAGCAGTTCTTC. As protein: CASSQTSDGYNEQFF.